Each of the 25 T cell receptor beta chains below was sequenced from the same sample in a study of Graves' ophthalmopathy and Graves' hyperthyroidism. RNA transcripts served as template for amplifying TCR beta CDR3 sequences. The first round was an RT-PCR with HTBI primers, and the second round was a multiplex PCR. Each CDR3 protein is one row after TCRdb ran MiXCR on the multiplex PCR reads. The sample holds about 620,000 distinct CDR3 sequences, approximately 22% seen once. Sequencing was done on a sample of peripheral blood. The receptors come from a young woman with stable Graves' hyperthyroidism. Some clones in this sample may be carry-over from other donors' samples.

There are a few counts of this clonotype. The genes are TRBV28 and TRBJ1-2; TRBD1 agrees at 9 bases. CDR3 length equals 17 residues. After removal of 1 base from V and 5 bases from J, the junction contained 11 bases not matched to a gene. In germline, CDR1 is MDHEN, CDR2 SYDVKM. The CDR3 loop reads CASSLYATGGAIYGYTF. For the CDR3, the DNA is TGTGCCAGCAGTTTATACGCTACAGGGGGCGCTATTTATGGCTACACCTTC.

Many counts were recorded for this clonotype. The chain uses TRBV12-3 or TRBV12-4 and TRBJ2-7; D call uncertain. The CDR3 consists of 13 residues. With 6 bases removed from V and 1 base from J, the gap between germline ends came to 10 bases. CDR3 DNA sequence: TGTGCCAGCAGCCCCTCCGGTTCCTACGAGCAGTACTTC. The encoded protein is CASSPSGSYEQYF.

The sample holds many counts of this clonotype. This sequence joins TRBV30 and TRBJ1-3; D remains unclear. The germline V gene has CDR1 GTSNPN and CDR2 SVGIG (reference sequence). The CDR3 consists of 14 residues. The V gene lost 4 bases and the J gene lost 3 bases, with 13 bases spanning the gap. The CDR3 reads CAWTPSRSGNTIYF. As DNA, the CDR3 is TGTGCCTGGACCCCGTCCAGGAGTGGAAACACCATATATTTT.

Only one count was recorded for this clonotype. Lacking the conserved final phenylalanine or tryptophan, this CDR3 likely reflects a read error. The V gene is TRBV20-1, the J gene TRBJ1-3; unclear D gene. CDR1 DFQATT and CDR2 SNEGSKA come from the germline V gene (reference sequence). Trimming cost V 0 bases and J 0 bases, with 9 bases left between them. The CDR3 extends over 15 amino acids. CDR3 in amino acids: CSARDVGSSGNTIYY. The CDR3 DNA reads as TGCAGTGCTAGAGATGTAGGCTCCTCTGGAAACACCATATATTAT.

This clonotype was detected many times. This chain connects TRBV19 to TRBJ2-6, with D unresolved. This CDR3 comprises 15 residues. Germline V lookup: CDR1 LNHDA, CDR2 SQIVND (reference sequence). Trimming stripped 5 bases from V and 0 bases from J, with 8 bases between. CDR3 sequence (DNA): TGTGCCAGTAGTTGGACCTTCTCTGGGGCCAACGTCCTGACTTTC. Encoded protein: CASSWTFSGANVLTF. The full variable domain, in which reference TRBV19 and TRBJ2-6 provide the parts outside the CDR3, is DGGITQSPKYLFRKEGQNVTLSCEQNLNHDAMYWYRQDPGQGLRLIYYSQIVNDFQKGDIAEGYSVSREKKESFPLTVTSAQKNPTAFYLCASSWTFSGANVLTFGAGSRLTVL.

Many counts were recorded for this clonotype. The rearrangement uses TRBV12-3 or TRBV12-4 and TRBJ1-2; D perhaps matches TRBD1 (5 bases). This CDR3 comprises 13 residues. The V end lost 5 bases, the J end lost 4 bases, and 11 bases lay between the germline ends. The CDR3 loop is CASSQSRAYGYTF. The CDR3 DNA reads as TGTGCCAGCAGTCAGTCCAGGGCCTATGGCTACACCTTC.

This clonotype was seen at least ten times. The V and J genes are TRBV15 and TRBJ2-4; 8 nucleotides match TRBD2. The CDR3 runs 17 residues. Germline V gene data show CDR1 as LNHNV and CDR2 as YYDKDF (reference sequence). The J segment lost 4 bases and the V segment lost 5 bases, leaving 13 bases of the junction unmatched. CDR3 coding DNA: TGTGCCACCAGCTACAGTCTACTAGCGGCTCAGAAAAACATTCAGTACTTC. It codes for CATSYSLLAAQKNIQYF.

In its sample, this clonotype was seen many times. This chain uses TRBV20-1 with TRBJ1-5; TRBD1 matches 7 bases. The CDR3 is made up of 14 amino acids. Germline V gives CDR1 DFQATT, CDR2 SNEGSKA (reference sequence). V shed 2 bases, J shed 7 bases, and the junction held 8 bases outside the gene matches. CDR3 loop: CSARTATGNQPQHF. The CDR3 DNA reads as TGCAGTGCTAGAACGGCGACAGGGAACCAGCCCCAGCATTTT.

V gene TRBV3-1 combines with J gene TRBJ2-2; no definite D call. The germline gives CDR1 LGHDT, CDR2 YNNKEL (reference sequence). V was cut by 3 bases and J by 2 bases, with 13 bases left in between. The CDR3 spans 16 residues. The CDR3 spells CASSHNSDLNTGELFF. The CDR3 bases are TGTGCCAGCAGCCATAACTCGGATCTAAACACCGGGGAGCTGTTTTTT.

V gene TRBV6-1 combines with J gene TRBJ2-2; perhaps D is TRBD1 or TRBD2 (7 bases each). In germline, CDR1 is MNHNS, CDR2 SASEGT. The V end lost 6 bases, the J end lost 3 bases, and 14 bases lay between the germline ends. This CDR3 spans 15 amino acids. The CDR3 loop reads CASSPPGGDTGELFF. The CDR3, as DNA: TGTGCCAGCAGCCCCCCAGGGGGGGACACCGGGGAGCTGTTTTTT.

This chain joins TRBV6-1 and TRBJ1-5, with D uncertain. The CDR3 is 13 amino acids. V shed 8 bases and J shed 2 bases, with 10 bases lying between them. Germline V gene sequence: CDR1 MNHNS, CDR2 SASEGT. The CDR3 sequence is CASLDDGNQPQHF. The CDR3, as DNA: TGTGCCAGCCTCGACGACGGCAATCAGCCCCAGCATTTT.

The genes are TRBV30 and TRBJ1-2; D is ambiguous. V lost 3 bases and J 0 bases, leaving 11 bases between the germline ends. Germline V gene lookup returns CDR1 GTSNPN and CDR2 SVGIG (reference sequence). CDR3 length: 14 amino acids. CDR3 in amino acids: CAWRPGPTNYGYTF. CDR3 bases: TGTGCCTGGAGACCAGGACCGACTAACTATGGCTACACCTTC.

This clonotype was recorded many times. The V and J genes are TRBV6-5 and TRBJ2-7, with TRBD1 matching 7 bases. This CDR3 has 14 amino acids. The germline CDR1 and CDR2 sequences are MNHEY and SVGAGI. V was clipped by 0 bases and J by 4 bases; unmatched bases: 3. The CDR3 sequence is CASSYSTGIYEQYF. The CDR3 nucleotides are TGTGCCAGCAGTTACTCGACAGGGATTTACGAGCAGTACTTC.

This clonotype was found a few times. The chain joins TRBV27 to TRBJ2-7, with a possible D match to TRBD1 (6 bases). This CDR3 has 13 amino acids. From germline, CDR1 is MNHEY and CDR2 SMNVEV (reference sequence). V lost 10 bases, J lost 7 bases, and 20 bases lay in between. The chain's CDR3 is CATGSGALGEQYF. The CDR3 DNA sequence: TGTGCCACCGGCTCAGGGGCGCTGGGGGAGCAGTACTTC.

This clonotype was observed a few times. DNA for the CDR3: TGTGCCAGCAGGGCCGGACAGGGGTATGGCTACACCTTC. Its protein product is CASRAGQGYGYTF. This rearrangement joins TRBV12-3 or TRBV12-4 to TRBJ1-2, with 9 bases fitting TRBD1. With V trimmed by 6 bases and J by 5 bases, 4 bases remained unmatched. This CDR3 has 13 amino acids.

This clonotype was found many times. The V call is TRBV11-1, the J call TRBJ2-2; 7 bases align to TRBD2. The CDR3 length is 16 residues. Germline loops: CDR1 SGHAT, CDR2 FQDESV (reference sequence). V dropped 7 bases and J dropped 1; count of bases not matched to a gene: 9. CDR3 nucleotides: TGTGCCAGCACCCAACGGGGGGAGAGGAACACCGGGGAGCTGTTTTTT. Translated, it gives CASTQRGERNTGELFF.

This clonotype was recorded many times. The rearrangement uses TRBV20-1 and TRBJ2-5, with no clear D. Germline V gene data show CDR1 as DFQATT and CDR2 as SNEGSKA (reference sequence). Deletions cut 3 bases from V and 2 bases from J, with 16 bases between. The CDR3 runs 15 residues. This CDR3 reads CSASPPNAVQETQYF. For the CDR3, the DNA is TGCAGTGCTAGCCCCCCGAACGCGGTTCAAGAGACCCAGTACTTC.

The V and J genes are TRBV28 and TRBJ2-2; 7 bases line up with TRBD2. The CDR3 is 15 amino acids. Germline V gene data show CDR1 as MDHEN and CDR2 as SYDVKM. V gave up 6 bases and J gave up 3 bases; unmatched junction bases: 7. CDR3 sequence: CASRVGDYHTGELFF. CDR3 nucleotides: TGTGCCAGCAGAGTGGGGGACTATCACACCGGGGAGCTGTTTTTT.

This chain uses TRBV11-2 with TRBJ1-1, with 8 bases fitting TRBD1. The V and J ends lost 4 bases and 0 bases, in that order; junction bases with no gene match: 7. This CDR3 has 16 amino acids. Per the germline V gene, CDR1 is SGHAT and CDR2 is FQNNGV. CDR3 region: CASSSAPTGVNTEAFF. CDR3 in DNA: TGTGCCAGCAGCTCCGCCCCGACAGGGGTGAACACTGAAGCTTTCTTT.

This clonotype was recorded a few times. This chain joins TRBV30 and TRBJ1-5; possibly TRBD1 for D (5 bases). The CDR3 sequence is 17 residues long. CDR1 is GTSNPN and CDR2 is SVGIG in the germline V gene (reference sequence). V was trimmed by 2 bases and J by 0 bases, leaving 17 bases between them. CDR3 nucleotide sequence: TGTGCCTGGAGTCCGGGGCGGACGAAATATAGCAATCAGCCCCAGCATTTT. Translation gives CAWSPGRTKYSNQPQHF.

This clonotype was detected ten times or more. V is TRBV27 and J is TRBJ1-2, with 7 bases matching TRBD1. The CDR3 totals 14 residues. Germline V gives CDR1 MNHEY, CDR2 SMNVEV (reference sequence). Trimming at V came to 6 bases and at J to 4 bases, leaving 8 bases not matched to a gene. CDR3 amino acids: CASRAGTDLYGYTF. The CDR3 DNA reads as TGTGCCAGCAGAGCTGGGACAGACCTCTATGGCTACACCTTC.

A remark on this clonotype: A single base separates this from a much larger clone, so it may be a read error. In DNA form, the CDR3 reads TGTGCCAGCAGCCAAGTGGGACTAGCTATCCACGAGCAGTACTTC. Translated, it gives CASSQVGLAIHEQYF. The genes are TRBV3-1 and TRBJ2-7; 9 nucleotides agree with TRBD2. CDR1 and CDR2 from the germline V gene are LGHDT and YNNKEL (reference sequence). Germline trimming cut 1 base from V and 5 bases from J; bases unmatched to any gene: 6. This CDR3 is 15 amino acids long.

This clonotype has ten or more counts. The rearrangement joins TRBV12-3 or TRBV12-4 to TRBJ2-7, with 7 bases matching TRBD2. The CDR3 runs to 14 residues. The junction had 6 bases not matched to a gene; V was cut back by 5 bases and J by 2 bases. This chain's CDR3 is CASSLRGEPYEQYF. Written as DNA, the CDR3 is TGTGCCAGCAGTCTCCGGGGGGAACCCTACGAGCAGTACTTC.

In this sample, this clonotype turned up a few times. This sequence may be a read error, since a much larger clone differs from it by one base. V gene TRBV6-1 combines with J gene TRBJ1-6; no definite D call. This CDR3 comprises 14 residues. The germline V gene encodes CDR1 MNHNS and CDR2 SASEGT. Here the CDR3 reads CASRRASASSHLHF. In DNA form, the CDR3 reads TGTGCCAGCAGGCGGGCCTCTGCCTCTTCACACCTCCACTTT.

This clonotype has ten or more counts. The chain carries TRBV6-5 and TRBJ2-4, with 9 bases matching TRBD2. Trimming took 4 bases from V and 1 from J; bases not matched to a gene: 8. Per the germline V gene, CDR1 is MNHEY and CDR2 is SVGAGI. This CDR3 has 17 amino acids. This CDR3 is CASSSGTSSFAKNIQYF. CDR3 nucleotide sequence: TGTGCCAGCAGTTCCGGGACTAGCTCATTCGCCAAAAACATTCAGTACTTC.